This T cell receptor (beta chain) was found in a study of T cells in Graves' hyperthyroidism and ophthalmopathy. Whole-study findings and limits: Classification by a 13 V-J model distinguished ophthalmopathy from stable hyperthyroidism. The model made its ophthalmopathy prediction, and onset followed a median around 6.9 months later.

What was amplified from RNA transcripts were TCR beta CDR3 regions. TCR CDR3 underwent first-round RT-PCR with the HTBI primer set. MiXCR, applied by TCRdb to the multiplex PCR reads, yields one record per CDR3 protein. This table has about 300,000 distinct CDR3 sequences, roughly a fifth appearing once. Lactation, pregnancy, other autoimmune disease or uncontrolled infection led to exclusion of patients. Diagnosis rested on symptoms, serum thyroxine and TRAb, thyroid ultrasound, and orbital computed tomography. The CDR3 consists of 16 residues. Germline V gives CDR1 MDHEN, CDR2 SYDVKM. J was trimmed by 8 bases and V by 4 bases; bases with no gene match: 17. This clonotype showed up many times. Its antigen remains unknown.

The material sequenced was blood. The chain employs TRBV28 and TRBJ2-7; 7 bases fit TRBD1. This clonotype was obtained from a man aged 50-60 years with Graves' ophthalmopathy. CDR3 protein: CASSSDRTGLDVKQYF. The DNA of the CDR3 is TGTGCCAGCAGTTCGGACAGGACTGGGCTTGATGTAAAGCAGTACTTC.